This passage covers 11 T cell receptor beta chains from one sample sequenced in a study of cytomegalovirus exposure and HLA in healthy donors. Primers included in the PCR were 60 Vbeta and 13 Jbeta primers. Assay: immunoSEQ multiplex PCR; the TCRdb copy retains only in-frame clones and omits some. Here the sample spans about 160,000 clones, around 80% being singletons. The sequencing sample was made of PBMCs. The receptors come from a woman aged 45 to 65 in good health and CMV-seropositive.

The J gene is TRBJ2-3, the V gene TRBV5-1; 12 nucleotides line up with TRBD2. Germline V CDR1 and CDR2: SGHRS, YFSETQ. This CDR3 comprises 19 residues. Losses at the gene ends were 3 bases for V and 0 bases for J; bases not matched to a gene: 11. The CDR3 nucleotides read TGCGCCAGCAGCTCTGCCCCTAGCGGGGGGGCTCGTAGCACAGATACGCAGTATTTT. It is translated as CASSSAPSGGARSTDTQYF. Together with reference TRBV5-1 and TRBJ2-3, the CDR3 gives the full variable domain: KAGVTQTPRYLIKTRGQQVTLSCSPISGHRSVSWYQQTPGQGLQFLFEYFSETQRNKGNFPGRFSGRQFSNSRSEMNVSTLELGDSALYLCASSSAPSGGARSTDTQYFGPGTRLTVL.

This chain connects TRBV5-1 to TRBJ2-6; 8 nucleotides agree with TRBD1. V trimming: 4 bases; J trimming: 0 bases; junction bases outside the gene matches: 12. The CDR3 spans 19 residues. In germline, CDR1 is SGHRS, CDR2 YFSETQ. CDR3 coding DNA: TGCGCCAGCAGCATCGACAGGGGATCCCTTCTCTCTGGGGCCAACGTCCTGACTTTC. It encodes CASSIDRGSLLSGANVLTF.

This sequence joins TRBV6-5 and TRBJ1-6, with TRBD1 identical over 9 bases. CDR1 is MNHEY and CDR2 is SVGAGI in the germline V gene. V dropped 5 bases and J dropped 7; count of bases not matched to a gene: 3. The CDR3 has 14 amino acids. CDR3 loop: CASSTDRGNSPLHF. CDR3 bases: TGTGCCAGCAGTACAGACAGGGGGAATTCACCCCTCCACTTT.

The chain links TRBV2 to TRBJ1-5, with 7 nucleotides matching TRBD1. Trimming removed 4 bases from V and 7 bases from J; junction bases left unmatched: 10. The germline CDR1 and CDR2 sequences are SNHLY and FYNNEI. The CDR3 runs 15 residues. CDR3 protein: CASSGSAGGRQPQHF. Here the CDR3 DNA reads TGTGCCAGCAGTGGGTCTGCAGGGGGAAGGCAGCCCCAGCATTTT. Using reference TRBV2 and TRBJ1-5 for the parts outside the CDR3, the full variable domain is EPEVTQTPSHQVTQMGQEVILRCVPISNHLYFYWYRQILGQKVEFLVSFYNNEISEKSEIFDDQFSVERPDGSNFTLKIRSTKLEDSAMYFCASSGSAGGRQPQHFGDGTRLSIL.

This clone was counted between two and nine times. This rearrangement joins TRBV2 to TRBJ1-5; a weak D match, TRBD1 (6 bases). CDR3 length equals 16 residues. The ends were cut back, 2 bases at V and 4 bases at J, with 15 bases in the middle. The germline CDR1 and CDR2 sequences are SNHLY and FYNNEI. The CDR3 protein is CASSEWGGQANQPQHF. The CDR3, as DNA: TGTGCCAGCAGTGAATGGGGGGGCCAGGCTAATCAGCCCCAGCATTTT. The variable domain in full, with the rest retrieved from reference TRBV2 and TRBJ1-5, is EPEVTQTPSHQVTQMGQEVILRCVPISNHLYFYWYRQILGQKVEFLVSFYNNEISEKSEIFDDQFSVERPDGSNFTLKIRSTKLEDSAMYFCASSEWGGQANQPQHFGDGTRLSIL.

The chain has TRBV2 and TRBJ1-1; D is possibly TRBD1 (5 bases). The CDR3 is 13 residues long. From germline, CDR1 is SNHLY and CDR2 FYNNEI. The germline V and J ends were trimmed by 3 bases and 4 bases, with 9 bases remaining between them. The CDR3 reads CASSEGPGTEAFF. DNA of the CDR3: TGTGCCAGCAGTGAGGGGCCGGGCACTGAAGCTTTCTTT.

The rearrangement links TRBV5-1 to TRBJ2-1; D call uncertain. This CDR3 has 14 residues. CDR1 and CDR2 (germline): SGHRS, YFSETQ. V dropped 2 bases and J dropped 5 bases, with 11 bases sitting between them. The DNA for the CDR3 is TGCGCCAGCAGCTTAGCCCCCCCCAACAATGAGCAGTTCTTC. Protein: CASSLAPPNNEQFF.

The rearrangement links TRBV18 to TRBJ2-2; D is perhaps TRBD1 (5 bases). The V and J ends lost 5 bases and 6 bases respectively, with 10 bases between them. Germline V gene lookup returns CDR1 KGHSH and CDR2 LQKENI. The CDR3 spans 13 residues. The CDR3 DNA sequence: TGTGCCAGCTCAACCACAGGAGCCGGGGAGCTGTTTTTT. It is translated as CASSTTGAGELFF. The complete variable domain, with remaining parts taken from reference TRBV18 and TRBJ2-2, reads NAGVMQNPRHLVRRRGQEARLRCSPMKGHSHVYWYRQLPEEGLKFMVYLQKENIIDESGMPKERFSAEFPKEGPSILRIQQVVRGDSAAYFCASSTTGAGELFFGEGSRLTVL.

The gene calls are TRBV2 and TRBJ1-5, with 7 bases that match TRBD1. The CDR3 has 14 amino acids. After removal of 4 bases from V and 6 bases from J, the junction contained 6 bases not matched to a gene. Germline CDR1 is SNHLY and CDR2 is FYNNEI. Here the CDR3 DNA reads TGTGCCAGCAGTGGAGGGGGCTCCTTTCAGCCCCAGCATTTT. Translated: CASSGGGSFQPQHF.

This clone came up a few times. This chain links TRBV18 with TRBJ2-1, with TRBD1 matching over 7 bases. The CDR3 contains 13 residues. V lost 5 bases and J lost 3; bases outside the gene matches: 1. The germline CDR1 and CDR2 sequences are KGHSH and LQKENI. CDR3 bases: TGTGCCAGCTCATACAGGGGCTACAATGAGCAGTTCTTC. Residues: CASSYRGYNEQFF.

A remark on this clone: This same CDR3 is encoded by further DNA sequences in the sample. DNA of the CDR3: TGTGCCAGCAGTTCCGGGGATCAGCCCCAGCATTTT. This gives the protein CASSSGDQPQHF. The chain couples TRBV28 to TRBJ1-5; D gene ambiguous. This CDR3 has 12 amino acids. CDR1 is MDHEN, CDR2 SYDVKM, per germline. Trimming stripped 4 bases from V and 5 bases from J, with 6 bases between.